This entry concerns a single T cell receptor beta chain. The assay was immunoSEQ multiplex PCR, and TCRdb's table has in-frame clones only and misses some. Of about 500,000 clones in the sample, approximately 80% are singletons; the top ten hold 0.013%. This sample stems from a study of shared T cell receptors in the human thymus. The germline V and J ends were trimmed by 1 base and 1 base, with 8 bases remaining between them. Germline V CDR1 and CDR2: SEHNR, FQNEAQ (reference sequence). CDR3 length equals 15 residues. These data also formed part of another study, on human thymus T cells. From that paper: Thymic and blood repertoires appeared to carry a bias in their V and J gene usage.

The specimen was thymocytes. The clonotype comes from a boy in the first two years of life with a congenital heart defect. This sequence joins TRBV7-9 and TRBJ1-5; D gene uncertain. In DNA form, the CDR3 reads TGTGCCAGCAGCTTAGGACAAGGAAGCAATCAGCCCCAGCATTTT. Translated, it gives CASSLGQGSNQPQHF.